One sample yielded the 12 T cell receptor beta chains listed below, sequenced in a study of blood T cells in healthy people across ages. Sample-barcoded 5' priming and a J-beta primer mix drove a second PCR of about 6 to 12 cycles. TCRdb called the 5' RACE reads again in MiXCR, with one record for every CDR3 protein. The sample consists of more than 1,000,000 distinct CDR3 sequences, under 30% of them appearing once. These data also featured in a second study, about T cells of mothers and their children.

What was sequenced was blood. These receptors all come from a girl aged 2 to 9 in good health.

This chain joins TRBV7-2 and TRBJ1-1; D is possibly TRBD1 (5 bases). Germline V gene lookup returns CDR1 SGHTA and CDR2 FQGNSA. This CDR3 is built from 15 residues. With 4 bases removed from V and 0 bases from J, the gap between germline ends came to 12 bases. The CDR3, as DNA: TGTGCCAGCAGCTCTTACAGGATCTTGAACACTGAAGCTTTCTTT. This encodes CASSSYRILNTEAFF. The variable domain in full, completed from reference TRBV7-2 and TRBJ1-1, reads GAGVSQSPSNKVTEKGKDVELRCDPISGHTALYWYRQSLGQGLEFLIYFQGNSAPDKSGLPSDRFSAERTGGSVSTLTIQRTQQEDSAVYLCASSSYRILNTEAFFGQGTRLTVV.

V usage is TRBV5-5 and J usage is TRBJ1-5; the D gene is possibly TRBD1 (5 bases). V was clipped by 5 bases and J by 6 bases, with 15 bases between them. CDR1 and CDR2 (germline): SGHKS, YYEKEE (reference sequence). The CDR3 loop spans 14 amino acids. The DNA for the CDR3 is TGTGCCAGCAGTTTTACAGGTGTCGGTCAGCCCCAGCATTTT. This sequence encodes CASSFTGVGQPQHF.

The chain uses TRBV7-9 and TRBJ2-5, with D tentatively TRBD1 (5 bases). V dropped 4 bases and J dropped 3 bases, with 12 bases sitting between them. Germline V gene lookup returns CDR1 SEHNR and CDR2 FQNEAQ (reference sequence). The CDR3 is 14 amino acids. CDR3 coding DNA: TGTGCCAGCAGCTCTAACCAGGGTGAAGAGACCCAGTACTTC. Its translation: CASSSNQGEETQYF.

The J gene is TRBJ2-5, the V gene TRBV3-1; TRBD1 matches 7 bases. Germline trimming cut 4 bases from V and 1 base from J; bases unmatched to any gene: 12. In germline, CDR1 is LGHDT, CDR2 YNNKEL (reference sequence). This CDR3 has 17 residues. CDR3: CASSPREGADFQETQYF. CDR3 bases: TGTGCCAGCAGCCCCAGAGAGGGGGCGGACTTCCAAGAGACCCAGTACTTC.

This clonotype was seen more than once but under ten times. The chain combines TRBV2 with TRBJ2-2; D call uncertain. V lost 8 bases and J 8 bases, leaving 12 bases between the germline ends. The germline CDR1 and CDR2 sequences are SNHLY and FYNNEI. This CDR3 spans 12 amino acids. The CDR3 loop reads CASAAWVGELFF. The DNA for the CDR3 is TGTGCCAGCGCTGCCTGGGTTGGGGAGCTGTTTTTT.

This clonotype turned up a few times. The rearrangement uses TRBV6-2 or TRBV6-3 and TRBJ2-1, with 10 nucleotides matching TRBD1. The CDR3 covers 16 residues. The J segment lost 4 bases and the V segment lost 5 bases, leaving 8 bases of the junction unmatched. Germline CDR1 and CDR2: MNHEY and SVGEGT. The CDR3 DNA reads TGTGCCAGCAGTCAACACCGGGACAGGGGATACAATGAGCAGTTCTTC. It encodes CASSQHRDRGYNEQFF.

The chain has TRBV11-2 and TRBJ1-2; tentatively, D is TRBD1 (5 bases). Germline V gene lookup returns CDR1 SGHAT and CDR2 FQNNGV. There are 14 residues in the CDR3. Trimming stripped 5 bases from V and 5 bases from J, with 15 bases between. The CDR3 DNA reads TGTGCCAGCAGCCCCACCCAGGGCGAGTATGGCTACACCTTC. It is translated as CASSPTQGEYGYTF.

The J gene is TRBJ1-2, the V gene TRBV18; 7 bases agree with TRBD1. This CDR3 has 16 residues. CDR1 is KGHSH and CDR2 is LQKENI in the germline V gene. V lost 6 bases and J lost 8; bases outside the gene matches: 18. CDR3 in amino acids: CASSAGTASSHGGYTF. CDR3 DNA sequence: TGTGCCAGCTCTGCCGGGACAGCCTCATCCCACGGGGGCTACACCTTC.

The chain carries TRBV20-1 and TRBJ1-2; TRBD1 is a possible D gene (5 bases). The CDR3 sequence is 13 residues long. Trimming removed 3 bases from V and 6 bases from J, with 14 bases in between. Germline assignment: CDR1 DFQATT and CDR2 SNEGSKA (reference sequence). CDR3 nucleotides: TGCAGTGCTAGTGGGGCCGGGGAGAATGGCTACACCTTC. It codes for CSASGAGENGYTF.

V and J are TRBV4-3 and TRBJ2-5; unclear D gene. The CDR3 consists of 15 residues. CDR1 is LGHNA and CDR2 is YSLEER in the germline V gene. The V and J ends lost 1 base and 5 bases respectively, with 14 bases between them. The CDR3 spells CASSQVPSVWETQYF. The CDR3 DNA reads TGCGCCAGCAGCCAAGTCCCATCTGTCTGGGAGACCCAGTACTTC.

The chain employs TRBV5-5 and TRBJ1-2; TRBD1 matches 7 bases. V lost 1 base, J lost 10 bases, and 10 bases stayed unmatched. This CDR3 has 14 amino acids. Germline-derived CDR1 and CDR2 are SGHKS and YYEKEE (reference sequence). In DNA form, the CDR3 reads TGTGCCAGCAGCTTGTTGGGGACAGAAAGAGCCTACACCTTC. Its protein is CASSLLGTERAYTF.

The sample holds a few counts of this clonotype. A read error may produce the germline difference seen at one junction end. This chain links TRBV4-1 with TRBJ2-5; D is ambiguous. The CDR3 runs 12 residues. CDR1 and CDR2 (germline): MGHRA, YSYEKL. The CDR3 nucleotides read TGCGCCAGCAGCCAAGAAGGGTTTCACGAGTTCTTC. This encodes CASSQEGFHEFF.